Presented here are 23 T cell receptor beta chains from one specimen sequenced in a study of vaccination and CD4 T cells after COVID-19 (dated by TCRdb to the early 2020s). The antigens of these receptors remain unknown. What the treatment or condition label conveys for this sample: roughly 10-day PBMC culture with coronavirus spike peptide pools or control peptides (ViraFEST assay). The library came from PCR. The listed sequencing device is Illumina iSeq 100. DNA from cultured CD4+ T cells underwent TCR sequencing with the Oncomine TCR Beta short-read assay at the Johns Hopkins FTIC core. In TCRdb, the public reads were trimmed at Q25 with fastp and aligned with MiXCR, with productive beta chains retained. Each CDR3 protein gets just one entry, which takes the most common genes and DNA from the rows behind it. The sample contains approximately 16,000 distinct CDR3 sequences, less than 45% of them found a single time. The biggest ten clones account for roughly 24% of the sample.

This specimen was CD4+ T cells from blood, cultured in vitro, taken before SARS-CoV-2 vaccination. The origin of the receptors is a human donor who received a COVID-19 vaccine.

The chain couples TRBV6-1 to TRBJ2-7; D uncertain. The V gene's germline CDR1 is MNHNS and CDR2 SASEGT. The length of the CDR3 is 11 residues. V lost 10 bases to trimming and J lost 7 bases, with 14 bases between them. CDR3 residues: CATTRGIEQYF. CDR3 bases: TGTGCCACCACAAGAGGCATTGAGCAGTACTTC.

The count of this clonotype is one. The chain joins TRBV30 to TRBJ2-1; 10 bases match TRBD2. The V segment lost 0 bases and the J segment 6 bases; nucleotides outside the gene matches: 5. Germline CDR1 GTSNPN, CDR2 SVGIG (reference sequence). The CDR3 is 15 residues long. The CDR3 DNA follows: TGTGCCTGGAGTGTACAGATAGCGGGGGGCAATGAGCAGTTCTTC. Protein: CAWSVQIAGGNEQFF.

This rearrangement joins TRBV7-6 to TRBJ2-5; 10 bases line up with TRBD2. Trimming took 2 bases from V and 4 from J; bases not matched to a gene: 1. CDR1 and CDR2 (germline): SGHVS, FNYEAQ. The CDR3 has 14 amino acids. CDR3 nucleotides: TGTGCCAGCAGCTTAAGACTAGCGGGAGAGACCCAGTACTTC. It codes for CASSLRLAGETQYF.

This rearrangement joins TRBV6-1 to TRBJ1-1; D not certain. CDR1 and CDR2 from the germline V gene are MNHNS and SASEGT. The V gene lost 1 base and the J gene lost 0 bases, with 9 bases spanning the gap. The CDR3 runs 15 residues. For the CDR3, the DNA is TGTGCCAGCAGTGAAGGGGATGGGGTGAACACTGAAGCTTTCTTT. Residues: CASSEGDGVNTEAFF.

The chain is built from TRBV27 and TRBJ2-3; the match to TRBD2 covers 8 bases. The V gene end was trimmed by 2 bases and the J gene end by 4 bases; junction bases not matched to a gene: 5. The CDR3 spans 15 residues. CDR1 MNHEY and CDR2 SMNVEV come from the germline V gene (reference sequence). The CDR3 here is CASSLSGGSPDTQYF. As DNA, the CDR3 is TGTGCCAGCAGTTTAAGCGGGGGAAGCCCAGATACGCAGTATTTT.

There are a few counts of this clonotype. The gene calls are TRBV20-1 and TRBJ1-5, with TRBD1 as a possible D gene (5 bases). Trimming removed 1 base at V and 0 bases at J, with 7 bases between. The CDR3 is made up of 14 amino acids. Per the germline V gene, CDR1 is DFQATT and CDR2 is SNEGSKA (reference sequence). The DNA of the CDR3 is TGCAGTGCTAGAGGGGGGATTAGCAATCAGCCCCAGCATTTT. As protein: CSARGGISNQPQHF.

The chain recombines TRBV15 with TRBJ2-3; either TRBD1 or TRBD2 may supply D (5 bases each). Germline V gene data show CDR1 as LNHNV and CDR2 as YYDKDF (reference sequence). The CDR3 length is 15 residues. The V end lost 1 base, the J end lost 4 bases, and 12 bases lay between the germline ends. CDR3 loop: CATSRVEGNADTQYF. CDR3 sequence (DNA): TGTGCCACCAGCAGAGTTGAGGGGAACGCAGATACGCAGTATTTT. Supplemented by reference TRBV15 and TRBJ2-3, the full variable domain reads DAMVIQNPRYQVTQFGKPVTLSCSQTLNHNVMYWYQQKSSQAPKLLFHYYDKDFNNEADTPDNFQSRRPNTSFCFLDIRSPGLGDTAMYLCATSRVEGNADTQYFGPGTRLTVL.

This clonotype has just a few counts. The chain combines TRBV30 with TRBJ1-5; D not resolved. Germline CDR1 GTSNPN, CDR2 SVGIG (reference sequence). With 0 bases removed from V and 0 bases from J, the gap between germline ends came to 6 bases. CDR3 length: 14 residues. CDR3 sequence: CAWSVDNSNQPQHF. DNA for the CDR3: TGTGCCTGGAGTGTGGATAATAGCAATCAGCCCCAGCATTTT.

The V and J genes are TRBV7-9 and TRBJ2-7; 14 positions match TRBD2. This CDR3 contains 17 residues. The V and J ends lost 2 bases and 0 bases, in that order; junction bases with no gene match: 3. The V gene's germline CDR1 is SEHNR and CDR2 FQNEAQ (reference sequence). The CDR3 DNA is TGTGCCAGCAGCTTAAGGGGACTAGCGGGGGACTCCTACGAGCAGTACTTC. Protein product: CASSLRGLAGDSYEQYF. The full variable domain, in which reference TRBV7-9 and TRBJ2-7 provide the parts outside the CDR3, is DTGVSQNPRHKITKRGQNVTFRCDPISEHNRLYWYRQTLGQGPEFLTYFQNEAQLEKSRLLSDRFSAERPKGSFSTLEIQRTEQGDSAMYLCASSLRGLAGDSYEQYFGPGTRLTVT.

This clonotype was counted a few times. This chain connects TRBV5-6 to TRBJ1-6; D is perhaps TRBD1 (6 bases). The germline gives CDR1 SGHDT, CDR2 YYEEEE. Trimming left V 1 base short and J 7 bases short, with 21 bases between. This CDR3 contains 18 residues. The CDR3 nucleotides read TGTGCCAGCAGCTTGATTGGAGACTGGGGGGCGGGCAATTCACCCCTCCACTTT. Encoded protein: CASSLIGDWGAGNSPLHF.

Here the CDR3 reads CASSLGQTLVGNTIYF. The CDR3 coding sequence is TGTGCCAGCAGCTTGGGGCAGACCTTGGTCGGAAACACCATATATTTT. The chain couples TRBV5-6 to TRBJ1-3; no definite D call. This CDR3 has 16 amino acids. Germline V CDR1 and CDR2: SGHDT, YYEEEE. Trimming shortened V by 0 bases and J by 4 bases, and 14 bases separated the two germline ends.

The chain carries TRBV18 and TRBJ1-6, with 8 bases aligning to TRBD1. Germline loops: CDR1 KGHSH, CDR2 LQKENI. The V gene end was trimmed by 3 bases and the J gene end by 1 base; junction bases not matched to a gene: 8. The CDR3 extends over 18 amino acids. The CDR3 DNA sequence: TGTGCCAGCTCACCTTATATGACAGGGGAGTCCTATAATTCACCCCTCCACTTT. Its translation: CASSPYMTGESYNSPLHF.

The V and J genes are TRBV6-4 and TRBJ1-5; D not resolved. Trimming stripped 6 bases from V and 0 bases from J, with 12 bases between. The CDR3 has 15 residues. The germline V gene has CDR1 MRHNA and CDR2 SNTAGT. In nucleotides, the CDR3 is TGTGCCAGCAGATCATCGATATATAGCAATCAGCCCCAGCATTTT. Its translation is CASRSSIYSNQPQHF.

The rearrangement uses TRBV19 and TRBJ1-6; tentative D call: TRBD1 (5 bases). V lost 3 bases and J lost 10, with 13 bases in between. This CDR3 has 14 amino acids. The germline CDR1 and CDR2 sequences are LNHDA and SQIVND (reference sequence). The CDR3: CASSIPPRTSPLHF. The CDR3 DNA reads TGTGCCAGTAGTATTCCCCCAAGGACATCACCCCTCCACTTT.

The chain carries TRBV5-1 and TRBJ1-1, with a tentative D call TRBD1 (5 bases). CDR1 and CDR2 (germline): SGHRS, YFSETQ. This CDR3 contains 15 residues. With 1 base removed from V and 8 bases from J, the gap between germline ends came to 18 bases. DNA of the CDR3: TGCGCCAGCAGCTTGTCCCGATCCGTATCAGGGGAAGCTTTCTTT. It translates to CASSLSRSVSGEAFF.

The CDR3 is CASTAGTITDTQYF. The CDR3 region has the DNA TGTGCCAGCACAGCGGGGACCATCACAGATACGCAGTATTTT. The V and J genes are TRBV7-9 and TRBJ2-3, with TRBD2 identical over 7 bases. The CDR3 extends over 14 amino acids. The V gene end was trimmed by 7 bases and the J gene end by 2 bases; junction bases not matched to a gene: 6. The germline V gene has CDR1 SEHNR and CDR2 FQNEAQ (reference sequence). The full variable domain, rest sourced from reference TRBV7-9 and TRBJ2-3, is DTGVSQNPRHKITKRGQNVTFRCDPISEHNRLYWYRQTLGQGPEFLTYFQNEAQLEKSRLLSDRFSAERPKGSFSTLEIQRTEQGDSAMYLCASTAGTITDTQYFGPGTRLTVL.

The rearrangement links TRBV20-1 to TRBJ2-7; tentative D call: TRBD1 (6 bases). The V gene's germline CDR1 is DFQATT and CDR2 SNEGSKA (reference sequence). Trimming left V 0 bases short and J 2 bases short, with 11 bases between. This CDR3 is built from 14 residues. This CDR3 reads CSARDAGTTYEQYF. The CDR3, as DNA: TGCAGTGCTAGAGACGCAGGGACAACCTACGAGCAGTACTTC.

The V call is TRBV20-1, the J call TRBJ1-5; 11 positions match TRBD1. V lost 5 bases and J lost 5; bases outside the gene matches: 5. Germline lookup yields CDR1 DFQATT and CDR2 SNEGSKA (reference sequence). CDR3 size: 14 residues. CDR3 nucleotides: TGCAGTGCTGAGGACAGGGGGCAGGATCAGCCCCAGCATTTT. Translation gives CSAEDRGQDQPQHF.

A few counts support this clonotype. The chain joins TRBV28 to TRBJ1-5; TRBD1 might be the D (5 bases). The germline V gene has CDR1 MDHEN and CDR2 SYDVKM. Deletions cut 1 base from V and 2 bases from J, with 6 bases between. The CDR3 is made up of 14 amino acids. Here the CDR3 DNA reads TGTGCCAGCAGTTTATCCAGGGGCAATCAGCCCCAGCATTTT. Protein product: CASSLSRGNQPQHF.

This clonotype was detected a few times. The chain combines TRBV7-3 with TRBJ1-6; 12 bases are shared with TRBD1. The CDR3 contains 15 residues. Germline assignment: CDR1 SGHTA and CDR2 FQGTGA. V gave up 5 bases and J gave up 7 bases; unmatched junction bases: 3. Here the CDR3 reads CASSQGQGANSPLHF. The CDR3 region has the DNA TGTGCCAGCAGCCAGGGACAGGGGGCGAATTCACCCCTCCACTTT.

This clonotype was detected a few times. The CDR3 loop reads CSARNPGTGEETQYF. Here the CDR3 DNA reads TGCAGTGCTAGAAATCCCGGGACAGGGGAAGAGACCCAGTACTTC. The gene calls are TRBV20-1 and TRBJ2-5; 10 bases agree with TRBD1. This CDR3 has 15 residues. Germline assignment: CDR1 DFQATT and CDR2 SNEGSKA (reference sequence). V was clipped by 2 bases and J by 3 bases; unmatched bases: 6.

This clonotype was seen once. The gene calls are TRBV12-3 or TRBV12-4 and TRBJ1-2; TRBD1 agrees at 8 bases. This CDR3 contains 13 residues. V dropped 5 bases and J dropped 9; count of bases not matched to a gene: 8. CDR3 sequence (DNA): TGTGCCAGCAGTACCGGGACAGGATCCCGCTACACCTTC. This encodes CASSTGTGSRYTF.

The chain is built from TRBV15 and TRBJ2-1; 7 bases are shared with TRBD1. Germline trimming cut 5 bases from V and 6 bases from J; bases unmatched to any gene: 7. The germline gives CDR1 LNHNV, CDR2 YYDKDF (reference sequence). The CDR3 is 14 residues long. The CDR3 DNA sequence: TGTGCCACCAGCGCTGACAGGGTCCCCAATGAGCAGTTCTTC. Translating gives CATSADRVPNEQFF.